These T cell receptor beta chains were read from a single sample in a study of blood T cells in healthy people across ages. MiXCR was run by TCRdb on the 5' RACE reads, yielding one entry per CDR3 protein. The table includes nearly 1 million distinct CDR3 sequences, approximately 50% detected once. Sequencing input: blood. These receptors all come from a woman in her sixties or seventies in good health. CDR3s include the opening cysteine and the closing phenylalanine or tryptophan. The order of the fields is V gene, clone size, D gene, J gene, CDR3 protein, CDR3 DNA. The D gene is left open where the match is weak. Size values are once, few and many counts, or a class for expanded clones, and some rows have none.

TRBV20-1,-,-,TRBJ2-1,CSASPGNNEQFF,TGCAGTGCTAGCCCAGGCAACAATGAGCAGTTCTTC
TRBV12-3/TRBV12-4,few,TRBD1,TRBJ1-2,CASSHTGTDYGYTF,TGTGCCAGCAGTCATACTGGGACAGATTATGGCTACACCTTC
TRBV3-1,few,-,TRBJ2-7,CASSHLAGSYEQYF,TGTGCCAGCAGCCACTTGGCGGGAAGCTACGAGCAGTACTTC
TRBV27,-,TRBD2,TRBJ2-5,CASSPLAESQETQYF,TGTGCCAGCAGTCCTCTAGCGGAGAGCCAAGAGACCCAGTACTTC
TRBV4-1,-,-,TRBJ2-7,CASSQGQALLYEQYF,TGCGCCAGCAGCCAAGGACAGGCCTTACTTTACGAGCAGTACTTC
TRBV7-9,-,TRBD1,TRBJ1-5,CASSLAAGGWQPQHF,TGTGCCAGCAGCTTAGCAGCAGGGGGCTGGCAGCCCCAGCATTTT
TRBV25-1,many,-,TRBJ2-6,CASSDPAGANVLTF,TGTGCCAGCAGTGACCCAGCTGGGGCCAACGTCCTGACTTTC
TRBV7-2,-,-,TRBJ2-1,CASSLETATYNEQFF,TGTGCCAGCAGCTTGGAAACAGCAACTTACAATGAGCAGTTCTTC
TRBV12-3/TRBV12-4,few,-,TRBJ1-4,CASSLQTTNEKLFF,TGTGCCAGCAGTTTACAGACAACTAATGAAAAACTGTTTTTT
TRBV12-3/TRBV12-4,-,TRBD2,TRBJ2-1,CASSLRTPGLAGGPRNEQFF,TGTGCCAGCAGTTTAAGAACTCCTGGACTAGCGGGAGGGCCGCGGAATGAGCAGTTCTTC
TRBV16,once,-,TRBJ2-4,CASSRKDISTDIQYF,TGTGCCAGCAGCCGCAAGGACATAAGCACGGACATTCAGTACTTC
TRBV29-1,-,TRBD2,TRBJ2-7,CSVVPGLAVYEQYF,TGCAGCGTTGTTCCGGGACTAGCGGTCTACGAGCAGTACTTC
TRBV27,-,-,TRBJ2-7,CASSSSPPPLSEQYF,TGTGCCAGCAGTTCCTCACCACCTCCTCTCAGCGAGCAGTACTTC
TRBV20-1,few,TRBD1,TRBJ2-1,CSVTSRQGTYNEQFF,TGCAGTGTTACCAGCCGACAGGGGACCTACAATGAGCAGTTCTTC
TRBV4-2,few,-,TRBJ1-2,CASSQVQGIGHGYTF,TGTGCCAGCAGCCAAGTCCAGGGGATTGGACATGGCTACACCTTC
TRBV20-1,-,-,TRBJ2-1,CSLRQWAGQFF,TGCAGTCTCAGGCAATGGGCTGGGCAGTTCTTC
TRBV12-3/TRBV12-4,-,TRBD1,TRBJ1-1,CASSQRRGRLTDTEAFF,TGTGCCAGCAGTCAGCGAAGGGGGCGCTTAACGGACACTGAAGCTTTCTTT
TRBV29-1,-,TRBD2,TRBJ2-1,CSVERREGRSEQFF,TGCAGCGTTGAAAGGCGGGAGGGAAGGAGTGAGCAGTTCTTC